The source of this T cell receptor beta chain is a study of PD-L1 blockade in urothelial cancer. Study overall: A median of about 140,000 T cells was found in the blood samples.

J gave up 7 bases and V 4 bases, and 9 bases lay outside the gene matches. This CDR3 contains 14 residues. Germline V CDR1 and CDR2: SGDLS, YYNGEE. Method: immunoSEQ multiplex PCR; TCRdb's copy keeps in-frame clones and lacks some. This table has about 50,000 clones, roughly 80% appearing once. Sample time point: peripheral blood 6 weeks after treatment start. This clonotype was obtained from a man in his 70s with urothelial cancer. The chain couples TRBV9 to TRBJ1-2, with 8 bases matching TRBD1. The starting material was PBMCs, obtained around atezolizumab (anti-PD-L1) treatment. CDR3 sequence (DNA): TGTGCCAGCAGCTCCCGGACAGGGAACCGTGGCTACACCTTC. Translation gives CASSSRTGNRGYTF.